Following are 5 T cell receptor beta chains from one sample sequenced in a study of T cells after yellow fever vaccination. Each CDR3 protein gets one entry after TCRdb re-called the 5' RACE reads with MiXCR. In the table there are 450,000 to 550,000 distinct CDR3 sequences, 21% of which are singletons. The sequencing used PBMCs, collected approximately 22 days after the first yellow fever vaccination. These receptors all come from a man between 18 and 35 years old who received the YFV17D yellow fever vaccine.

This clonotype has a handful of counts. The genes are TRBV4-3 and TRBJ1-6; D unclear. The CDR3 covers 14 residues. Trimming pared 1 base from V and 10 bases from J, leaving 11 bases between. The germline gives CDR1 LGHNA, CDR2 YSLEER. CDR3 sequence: CASSQVGNRSPLHF. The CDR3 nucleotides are TGCGCCAGCAGCCAAGTGGGAAATCGATCACCCCTCCACTTT.

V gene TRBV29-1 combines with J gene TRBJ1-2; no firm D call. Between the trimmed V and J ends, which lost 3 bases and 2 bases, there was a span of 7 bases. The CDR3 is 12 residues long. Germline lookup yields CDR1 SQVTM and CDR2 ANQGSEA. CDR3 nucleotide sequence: TGCAGCGTTGAGTCAGACAACTATGGCTACACCTTC. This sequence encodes CSVESDNYGYTF.

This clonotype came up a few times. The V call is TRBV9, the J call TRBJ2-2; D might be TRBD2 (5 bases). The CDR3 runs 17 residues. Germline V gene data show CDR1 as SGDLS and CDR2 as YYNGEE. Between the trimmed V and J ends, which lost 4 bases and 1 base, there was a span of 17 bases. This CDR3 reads CASSPEEAAGNTGELFF. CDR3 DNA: TGTGCCAGCAGCCCCGAGGAGGCAGCTGGGAACACCGGGGAGCTGTTTTTT.

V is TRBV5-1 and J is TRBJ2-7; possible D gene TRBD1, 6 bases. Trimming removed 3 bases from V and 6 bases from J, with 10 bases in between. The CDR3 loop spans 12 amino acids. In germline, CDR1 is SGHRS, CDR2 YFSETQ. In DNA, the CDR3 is TGCGCCAGCAGCTCCCAGGGGCCCGAGCAGTACTTC. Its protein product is CASSSQGPEQYF.

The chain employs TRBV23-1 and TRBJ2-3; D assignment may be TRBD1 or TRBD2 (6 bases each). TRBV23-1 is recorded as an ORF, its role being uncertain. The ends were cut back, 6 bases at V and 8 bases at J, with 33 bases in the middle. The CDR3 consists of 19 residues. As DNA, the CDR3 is TGCGCCAGCAGCCGCAGGGGAGCCCAATACGGATCCTTCGGGGGTACGCAGTATTTT. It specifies CASSRRGAQYGSFGGTQYF.